This entry lists 9 T cell receptor beta chains sequenced from one sample in a study of T-cell reconstitution after alpha-beta-depleted transplantation in children. It was with unique molecular identifiers that the TCRbeta library was prepared. TCRdb ran MiXCR on the PCR reads and lists one entry per CDR3 protein. The profile shows 300,000 to 350,000 distinct CDR3 sequences, roughly 17% of them singletons. The sequencing used PBMCs, mostly from graft donor cells, collected 360 days after TCRalphabeta/CD19-depleted stem cell transplant. The source of these receptors is a male patient between 2 and 10 years old who had a stem cell transplant for acute lymphoblastic leukemia, so the T cells may come from the graft donor.

This clonotype occurred many times. The chain is built from TRBV28 and TRBJ2-7; the match to TRBD2 covers 9 bases. J lost 2 bases, V lost 7 bases, and 6 bases had no gene match. This CDR3 contains 14 residues. The germline gives CDR1 MDHEN, CDR2 SYDVKM. This CDR3 is CASNGLAGPYEQYF. The DNA of the CDR3 is TGTGCCAGCAACGGCCTAGCGGGGCCCTACGAGCAGTACTTC.

The chain links TRBV4-1 to TRBJ2-5; TRBD2 matches at 8 bases. With V trimmed by 3 bases and J by 2 bases, 2 bases remained unmatched. The CDR3 contains 14 residues. The germline gives CDR1 MGHRA, CDR2 YSYEKL. The CDR3 nucleotides read TGCGCCAGCAGCCAGACTAGCGTGCAAGAGACCCAGTACTTC. Its protein product is CASSQTSVQETQYF.

The chain recombines TRBV10-3 with TRBJ2-5, with TRBD1 matching 8 bases. This CDR3 has 16 amino acids. J lost 2 bases, V lost 5 bases, and 10 bases had no gene match. The germline CDR1 and CDR2 sequences are ENHRY and SYGVKD. The CDR3 nucleotides are TGTGCCATCAGTCTAGGGGGACAGGCGGGACAAGAGACCCAGTACTTC. The encoded protein is CAISLGGQAGQETQYF.

J is TRBJ1-4 and V is TRBV30; D is perhaps TRBD1 (6 bases). The V end lost 2 bases, the J end lost 7 bases, and 17 bases lay between the germline ends. Looked up from germline, CDR1 is GTSNPN and CDR2 is SVGIG (reference sequence). The CDR3 is 15 amino acids. The CDR3 loop reads CAWSKRGGAGEKLFF. CDR3 DNA sequence: TGTGCCTGGAGTAAAAGAGGGGGGGCCGGTGAAAAACTGTTTTTT.

This clonotype was counted between two and nine times. The genes are TRBV28 and TRBJ1-1; maybe TRBD1 (5 bases). This CDR3 is built from 15 residues. Germline lookup yields CDR1 MDHEN and CDR2 SYDVKM. V lost 3 bases and J lost 1, with 12 bases in between. Here the CDR3 reads CASSFTLRGNTEAFF. The CDR3 DNA reads TGTGCCAGCAGTTTTACCCTAAGGGGGAACACTGAAGCTTTCTTT.

The rearrangement links TRBV7-8 to TRBJ1-2; D possibly corresponds to TRBD1 (5 bases). Trimming cost V 2 bases and J 8 bases, with 12 bases left between them. Germline V gene data show CDR1 as SGHVS and CDR2 as FQNEAQ. The CDR3 totals 13 residues. The CDR3 region has the DNA TGTGCCAGCAGCTTAATCTGGGGACGAGGCTACACCTTC. It codes for CASSLIWGRGYTF. The full variable domain, with the rest looked up from reference TRBV7-8 and TRBJ1-2, is GAGVSQSPRYKVAKRGQDVALRCDPISGHVSLFWYQQALGQGPEFLTYFQNEAQLDKSGLPSDRFFAERPEGSVSTLKIQRTQQEDSAVYLCASSLIWGRGYTFGSGTRLTVV.

The chain carries TRBV5-1 and TRBJ1-1; D unclear. Germline assignment: CDR1 SGHRS and CDR2 YFSETQ. This CDR3 has 12 amino acids. The V end lost 0 bases, the J end lost 8 bases, and 8 bases lay between the germline ends. CDR3 nucleotide sequence: TGCGCCAGCAGCTTGGACAGACTCGAAGCTTTCTTT. Translated, it gives CASSLDRLEAFF.

The chain employs TRBV9 and TRBJ2-1; 8 nucleotides agree with TRBD2. V lost 1 base and J lost 0; bases outside the gene matches: 3. Germline CDR1 is SGDLS and CDR2 is YYNGEE. The CDR3 has 16 residues. The CDR3 protein is CASSVLAGSSYNEQFF. CDR3 nucleotides: TGTGCCAGCAGCGTATTAGCGGGAAGCTCCTACAATGAGCAGTTCTTC.

The chain is built from TRBV4-1 and TRBJ2-1; D remains unclear. The CDR3 spans 17 residues. With 1 base removed from V and 2 bases from J, the gap between germline ends came to 15 bases. Germline-derived CDR1 and CDR2 are MGHRA and YSYEKL. CDR3 DNA sequence: TGCGCCAGCAGCCAAGTCCGCCCGGGCGCGACCTACAATGAGCAGTTCTTC. It specifies CASSQVRPGATYNEQFF.